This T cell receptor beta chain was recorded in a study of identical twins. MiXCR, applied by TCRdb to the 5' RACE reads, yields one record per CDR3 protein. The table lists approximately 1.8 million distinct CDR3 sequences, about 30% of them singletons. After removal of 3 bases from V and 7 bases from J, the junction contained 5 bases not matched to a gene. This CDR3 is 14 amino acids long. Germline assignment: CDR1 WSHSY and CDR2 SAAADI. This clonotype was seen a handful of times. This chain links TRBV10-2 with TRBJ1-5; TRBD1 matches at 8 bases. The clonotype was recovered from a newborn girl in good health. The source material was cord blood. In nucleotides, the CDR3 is TGCGCCAGCAGTGACTACAGGGGGGTACAGCCCCAGCATTTT. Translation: CASSDYRGVQPQHF.